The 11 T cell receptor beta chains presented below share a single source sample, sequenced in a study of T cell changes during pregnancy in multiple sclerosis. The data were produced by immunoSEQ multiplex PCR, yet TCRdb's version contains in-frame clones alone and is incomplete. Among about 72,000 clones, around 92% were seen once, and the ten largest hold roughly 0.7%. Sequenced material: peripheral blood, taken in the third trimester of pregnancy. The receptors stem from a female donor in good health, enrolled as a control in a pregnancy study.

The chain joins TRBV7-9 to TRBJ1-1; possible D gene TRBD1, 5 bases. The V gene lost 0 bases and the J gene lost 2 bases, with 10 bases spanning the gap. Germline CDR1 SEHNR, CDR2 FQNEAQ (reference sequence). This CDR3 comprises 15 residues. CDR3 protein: CASSLAGGYNTEAFF. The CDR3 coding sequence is TGTGCCAGCAGCTTAGCGGGGGGTTATAACACTGAAGCTTTCTTT.

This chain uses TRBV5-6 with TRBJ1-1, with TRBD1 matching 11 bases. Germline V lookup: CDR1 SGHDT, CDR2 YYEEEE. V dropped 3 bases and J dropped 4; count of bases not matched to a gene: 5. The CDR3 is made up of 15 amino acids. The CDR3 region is CASSSTGTGGTEAFF. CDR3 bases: TGTGCCAGCAGCTCTACCGGGACAGGGGGCACTGAAGCTTTCTTT.

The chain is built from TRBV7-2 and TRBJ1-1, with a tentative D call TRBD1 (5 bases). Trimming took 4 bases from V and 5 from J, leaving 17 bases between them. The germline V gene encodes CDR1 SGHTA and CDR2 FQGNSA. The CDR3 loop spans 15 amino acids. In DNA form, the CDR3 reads TGTGCCAGCAGCTCCCTTACCGGGGGGGGTACTGAAGCTTTCTTT. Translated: CASSSLTGGGTEAFF.

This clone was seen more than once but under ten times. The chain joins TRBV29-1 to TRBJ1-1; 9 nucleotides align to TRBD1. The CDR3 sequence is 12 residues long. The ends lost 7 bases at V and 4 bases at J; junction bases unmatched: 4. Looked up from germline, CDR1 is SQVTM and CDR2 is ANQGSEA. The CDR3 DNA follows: TGCAGCGCCCCGACAGGGGGCACTGAAGCTTTCTTT. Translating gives CSAPTGGTEAFF.

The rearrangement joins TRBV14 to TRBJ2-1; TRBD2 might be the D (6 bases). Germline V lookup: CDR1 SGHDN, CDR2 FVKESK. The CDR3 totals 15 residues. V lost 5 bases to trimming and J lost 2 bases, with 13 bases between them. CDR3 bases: TGTGCCAGCAGCTACCTACTAGCTGCCTACAATGAGCAGTTCTTC. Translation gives CASSYLLAAYNEQFF.

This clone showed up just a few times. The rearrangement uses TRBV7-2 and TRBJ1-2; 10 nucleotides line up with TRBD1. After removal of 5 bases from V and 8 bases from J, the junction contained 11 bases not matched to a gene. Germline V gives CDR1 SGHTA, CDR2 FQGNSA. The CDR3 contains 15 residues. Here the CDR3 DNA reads TGTGCCAGCAGCCCACGTGGACAGGGGGTGGGGGGCTACACCTTC. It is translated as CASSPRGQGVGGYTF.

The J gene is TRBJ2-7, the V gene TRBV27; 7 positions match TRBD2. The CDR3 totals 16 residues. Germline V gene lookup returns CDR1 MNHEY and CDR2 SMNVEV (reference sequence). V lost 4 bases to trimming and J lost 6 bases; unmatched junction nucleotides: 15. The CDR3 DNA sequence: TGTGCCAGCAGTTCTTACCCCCCCCGGGAGGAGGTCGAGCAGTACTTC. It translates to CASSSYPPREEVEQYF.

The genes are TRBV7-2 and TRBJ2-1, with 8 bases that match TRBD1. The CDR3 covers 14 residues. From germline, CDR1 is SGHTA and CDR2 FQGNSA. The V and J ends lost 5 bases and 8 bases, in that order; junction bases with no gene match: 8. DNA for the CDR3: TGTGCCAGCAGCGGAAGGACAGGGAACGATGAGCAGTTCTTC. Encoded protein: CASSGRTGNDEQFF. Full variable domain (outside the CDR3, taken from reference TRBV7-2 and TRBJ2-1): GAGVSQSPSNKVTEKGKDVELRCDPISGHTALYWYRQSLGQGLEFLIYFQGNSAPDKSGLPSDRFSAERTGGSVSTLTIQRTQQEDSAVYLCASSGRTGNDEQFFGPGTRLTVL.

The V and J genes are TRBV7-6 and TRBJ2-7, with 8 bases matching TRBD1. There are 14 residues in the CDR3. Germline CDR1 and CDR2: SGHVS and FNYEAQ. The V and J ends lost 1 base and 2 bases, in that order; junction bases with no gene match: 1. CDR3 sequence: CASSLGTGPYEQYF. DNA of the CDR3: TGTGCCAGCAGCTTAGGGACAGGGCCCTACGAGCAGTACTTC.

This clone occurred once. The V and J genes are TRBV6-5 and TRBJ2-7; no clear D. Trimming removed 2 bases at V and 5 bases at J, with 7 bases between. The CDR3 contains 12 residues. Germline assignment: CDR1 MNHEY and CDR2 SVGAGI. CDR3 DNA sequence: TGTGCCAGCAGTTACACACGAAACGAGCAGTACTTC. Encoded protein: CASSYTRNEQYF.

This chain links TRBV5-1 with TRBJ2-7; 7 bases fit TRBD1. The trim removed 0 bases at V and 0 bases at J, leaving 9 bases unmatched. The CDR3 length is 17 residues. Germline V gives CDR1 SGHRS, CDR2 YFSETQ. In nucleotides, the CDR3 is TGCGCCAGCAGCTTGGAGGCCCCGGGACAGAGCTCCTACGAGCAGTACTTC. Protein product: CASSLEAPGQSSYEQYF.